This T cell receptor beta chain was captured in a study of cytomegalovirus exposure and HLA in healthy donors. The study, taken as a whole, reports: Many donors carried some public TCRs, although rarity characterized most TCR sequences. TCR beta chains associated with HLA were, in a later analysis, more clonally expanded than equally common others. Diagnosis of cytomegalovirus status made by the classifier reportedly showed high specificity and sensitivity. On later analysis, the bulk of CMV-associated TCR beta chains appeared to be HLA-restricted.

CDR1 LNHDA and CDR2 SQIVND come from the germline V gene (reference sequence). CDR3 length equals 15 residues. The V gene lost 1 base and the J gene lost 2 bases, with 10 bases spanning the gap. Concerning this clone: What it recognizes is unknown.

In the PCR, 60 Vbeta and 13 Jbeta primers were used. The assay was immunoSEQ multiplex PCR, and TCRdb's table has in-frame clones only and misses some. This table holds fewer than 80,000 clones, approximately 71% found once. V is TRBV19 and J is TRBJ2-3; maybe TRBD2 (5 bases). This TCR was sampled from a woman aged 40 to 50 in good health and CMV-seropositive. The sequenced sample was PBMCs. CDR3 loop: CASSIGGSFTDTQYF. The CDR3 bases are TGTGCCAGTAGTATAGGCGGGTCATTCACAGATACGCAGTATTTT.